These 26 T cell receptor beta chains share one sample of origin, sequenced in a study of naive and memory T cell subsets. Two oligonucleotides, mixed equimolar, formed the beta constant-region primer covering TRBC1 and TRBC2. In TCRdb, the UMI-ligation and nested PCR reads were re-called with MiXCR into one record per CDR3 protein. The profile shows some 150,000 distinct CDR3 sequences, over 15% of them singletons. Sequenced sample: naive CD4+ T cells from blood. These receptors originate from a human donor in good health.

This clonotype was observed a handful of times. The chain combines TRBV28 with TRBJ2-1, with 7 bases that match TRBD2. J was trimmed by 4 bases and V by 9 bases; bases with no gene match: 9. Germline CDR1 MDHEN, CDR2 SYDVKM. This CDR3 comprises 14 residues. The CDR3: CASITGGFYNEQFF. The CDR3 DNA reads TGTGCCAGTATTACCGGGGGGTTTTACAATGAGCAGTTCTTC.

V gene TRBV30 combines with J gene TRBJ1-4; D remains unclear. V was cut by 5 bases and J by 4 bases, with 8 bases left in between. CDR1 GTSNPN and CDR2 SVGIG come from the germline V gene (reference sequence). The CDR3 extends over 12 amino acids. The CDR3 DNA is TGTGCCTGGGGAGGTAGTAATGAAAAACTGTTTTTT. Its protein is CAWGGSNEKLFF. The whole variable domain, filled in from reference TRBV30 and TRBJ1-4, reads SQTIHQWPATLVQPVGSPLSLECTVEGTSNPNLYWYRQAAGRGLQLLFYSVGIGQISSEVPQNLSASRPQDRQFILSSKKLLLSDSGFYLCAWGGSNEKLFFGSGTQLSVL.

V usage is TRBV7-9 and J usage is TRBJ2-7, with 8 positions matching TRBD1. The CDR3 covers 15 residues. V dropped 6 bases and J dropped 2; count of bases not matched to a gene: 9. Germline CDR1 SEHNR, CDR2 FQNEAQ (reference sequence). The CDR3 region has the DNA TGTGCCAGCAGACCCGACAGGGGAAGAGCCTACGAGCAGTACTTC. Translating it yields CASRPDRGRAYEQYF.

This clonotype was seen more than once but under ten times. This chain links TRBV6-1 with TRBJ1-5; D unclear. CDR1 is MNHNS and CDR2 is SASEGT in the germline V gene. The V gene lost 5 bases and the J gene lost 1 base, with 12 bases spanning the gap. The CDR3 extends over 15 amino acids. CDR3 coding DNA: TGTGCCAGCAGTCCCCGGCACGGGAGCAATCAGCCCCAGCATTTT. Residues: CASSPRHGSNQPQHF.

This chain joins TRBV7-9 and TRBJ2-6, with a possible D match to TRBD2 (6 bases). Germline CDR1 reads SEHNR; CDR2 reads FQNEAQ (reference sequence). V was cut by 10 bases and J by 4 bases, with 11 bases left in between. The CDR3 totals 13 residues. The CDR3 coding sequence is TGTGCCAAAAGGAGGGCCGGGGCCAACGTCCTGACTTTC. Translation gives CAKRRAGANVLTF.

This clonotype was observed many times. The V call is TRBV7-9, the J call TRBJ2-4; tentative D call: TRBD1 (6 bases). Trimming took off 5 bases at V and 0 bases at J, with 17 bases between the two ends. Germline values: CDR1 SEHNR, CDR2 FQNEAQ (reference sequence). This CDR3 is 17 amino acids long. The CDR3 loop is CASSLLKQGLAKNIQYF. CDR3 coding DNA: TGTGCCAGCAGCCTCCTGAAACAGGGCCTAGCCAAAAACATTCAGTACTTC.

This clonotype was observed a few times. The rearrangement uses TRBV20-1 and TRBJ2-7; the D call may be TRBD1 or TRBD2 (5 bases each). Trimming shortened V by 4 bases and J by 2 bases, and 15 bases separated the two germline ends. This CDR3 region has 14 residues. The germline gives CDR1 DFQATT, CDR2 SNEGSKA (reference sequence). The CDR3, as DNA: TGCAGTGCTACCGCCGGGACCGCGACCTACGAGCAGTACTTC. Translated: CSATAGTATYEQYF.

The chain carries TRBV5-1 and TRBJ2-5; 7 bases are shared with TRBD2. The length of the CDR3 is 16 residues. V was clipped by 1 base and J by 4 bases; unmatched bases: 10. Germline values: CDR1 SGHRS, CDR2 YFSETQ. The DNA for the CDR3 is TGCGCCAGCAGCTTGATCGGGTTCGGGGAGGGAGAGACCCAGTACTTC. Translation: CASSLIGFGEGETQYF. The complete variable domain, with remaining parts taken from reference TRBV5-1 and TRBJ2-5, reads KAGVTQTPRYLIKTRGQQVTLSCSPISGHRSVSWYQQTPGQGLQFLFEYFSETQRNKGNFPGRFSGRQFSNSRSEMNVSTLELGDSALYLCASSLIGFGEGETQYFGPGTRLLVL.

At least ten counts were recorded for this clonotype. The V gene is TRBV24-1, the J gene TRBJ2-2, with 10 bases matching TRBD1. There are 15 residues in the CDR3. The trim removed 4 bases at V and 7 bases at J, leaving 5 bases unmatched. Germline assignment: CDR1 KGHDR and CDR2 SFDVKD. The CDR3 region has the DNA TGTGCCACCAGTGACACGGGACAGGGGATCGGGGAGCTGTTTTTT. Encoded protein: CATSDTGQGIGELFF.

This clonotype has just a few counts. This CDR3 is CASSRAGGPPGELFF. CDR3 nucleotide sequence: TGTGCCAGCAGCCGGGCGGGAGGGCCCCCCGGGGAGCTGTTTTTT. The gene calls are TRBV7-9 and TRBJ2-2, with TRBD2 matching over 9 bases. The CDR3 is 15 amino acids. Unmatched junction bases numbered 7, after V lost 5 bases and J lost 6 bases. Germline loops: CDR1 SEHNR, CDR2 FQNEAQ (reference sequence).

The rearrangement uses TRBV12-3 or TRBV12-4 and TRBJ1-3, with D maybe TRBD1 (6 bases). The length of the CDR3 is 15 residues. Trimming pared 5 bases from V and 0 bases from J, leaving 11 bases between. The CDR3 coding sequence is TGTGCCAGCAGTGAATGGGACAACTCTGGAAACACCATATATTTT. Encoded protein: CASSEWDNSGNTIYF.

CDR3 region: CASSRTSLPEQFF. CDR3 bases: TGTGCCAGCAGCCGGACTAGCTTACCCGAGCAGTTCTTC. The chain joins TRBV12-3 or TRBV12-4 to TRBJ2-1, with 8 nucleotides matching TRBD2. The CDR3 runs to 13 residues. V gave up 6 bases and J gave up 10 bases; unmatched junction bases: 8.

The genes are TRBV12-3 or TRBV12-4 and TRBJ2-7; D is unresolved. This CDR3 contains 13 residues. V was cut by 3 bases and J by 6 bases, with 12 bases left in between. CDR3 protein: CASSFGPDLEQYF. CDR3 nucleotides: TGTGCCAGCAGTTTCGGGCCCGACCTCGAGCAGTACTTC.

The chain employs TRBV7-2 and TRBJ2-4, with D perhaps being TRBD1 or TRBD2 (5 bases each). The V and J ends lost 5 bases and 4 bases respectively, with 18 bases between them. Germline CDR1 and CDR2: SGHTA and FQGNSA. This CDR3 spans 16 amino acids. The CDR3 sequence: CASSPGGPEGKNIQYF. The CDR3 coding sequence is TGTGCCAGCAGCCCAGGCGGTCCCGAGGGGAAAAACATTCAGTACTTC.

As to this clonotype: Likely a read error: the CDR3 ends without its conserved phenylalanine or tryptophan. It is unclear where the CDR3 begins or ends on the DNA, so no DNA is shown, and the CDR3 is as TCRdb lists it. This chain uses TRBV4-1 with TRBJ2-4; the table's D call TRBD1 went unverified against the DNA. Looked up from germline, CDR1 is MGHRA and CDR2 is YSYEKL. Both ends counted, the CDR3 spans 14 residues. The CDR3 sequence: CASSHSTKGRGWVV.

This clonotype was found a few times. The V gene is TRBV20-1, the J gene TRBJ2-3; 8 nucleotides align to TRBD2. CDR3 length equals 15 residues. Germline CDR1 is DFQATT and CDR2 is SNEGSKA (reference sequence). The CDR3 is CSGAGVTSSTDTQYF. DNA of the CDR3: TGCAGCGGAGCGGGAGTCACATCGAGCACAGATACGCAGTATTTT.

In its sample, this clonotype was seen a few times. This rearrangement joins TRBV12-3 or TRBV12-4 to TRBJ2-7; D is possibly TRBD1 (7 bases). The ends were cut back, 3 bases at V and 2 bases at J, with 14 bases in the middle. The CDR3 sequence is 15 residues long. CDR3 amino acids: CASSFNRGGPYEQYF. For the CDR3, the DNA is TGTGCCAGCAGTTTTAACAGGGGAGGACCCTACGAGCAGTACTTC.

V and J are TRBV29-1 and TRBJ2-2; possibly TRBD2 for D (6 bases). Trimming took off 7 bases at V and 4 bases at J, with 25 bases between the two ends. The CDR3 is 17 amino acids. CDR1 is SQVTM, CDR2 ANQGSEA, per germline. The CDR3 loop is CSAAGPGYALLTGELFF. CDR3 DNA: TGCAGCGCCGCGGGGCCAGGTTATGCACTTCTCACCGGGGAGCTGTTTTTT.

This clonotype has more than one count but fewer than ten. This chain joins TRBV20-1 and TRBJ2-7; tentatively, D is TRBD1 (6 bases). This CDR3 has 12 amino acids. From germline, CDR1 is DFQATT and CDR2 SNEGSKA (reference sequence). V dropped 6 bases and J dropped 4 bases, with 13 bases sitting between them. The CDR3 is CSADDQGYEQYF. CDR3 nucleotide sequence: TGCAGTGCAGACGACCAGGGGTACGAGCAGTACTTC.

This clonotype has just a few counts. J is TRBJ2-7 and V is TRBV7-9, with D tentatively TRBD2 (6 bases). Trimming cost V 5 bases and J 1 base, with 15 bases left between them. This CDR3 comprises 15 residues. The germline V gene has CDR1 SEHNR and CDR2 FQNEAQ (reference sequence). The CDR3 coding sequence is TGTGCCAGCAGCCGCTCCGGGAGCGGGTCCTACGAGCAGTACTTC. It yields the protein CASSRSGSGSYEQYF.

V is TRBV7-8 and J is TRBJ2-3; 9 nucleotides agree with TRBD2. Per germline, CDR1 SGHVS and CDR2 FQNEAQ. CDR3 length: 17 residues. With V trimmed by 5 bases and J by 3 bases, 12 bases remained unmatched. The CDR3 DNA is TGTGCCAGCAGCCTGCCGTCGCGGGAGGGGGCTACAGATACGCAGTATTTT. Protein product: CASSLPSREGATDTQYF.

The gene calls are TRBV9 and TRBJ2-6; D may correspond to TRBD1 or TRBD2 (6 bases each). Trimming pared 6 bases from V and 0 bases from J, leaving 25 bases between. This CDR3 has 20 residues. Germline assignment: CDR1 SGDLS and CDR2 YYNGEE. The CDR3 loop is CASTREGGGRGFSGANVLTF. The CDR3 bases are TGTGCCAGCACCAGAGAGGGAGGAGGCAGGGGTTTCTCTGGGGCCAACGTCCTGACTTTC.

The chain recombines TRBV7-3 with TRBJ2-3; TRBD2 aligns across 8 bases. Trimming at V came to 5 bases and at J to 5 bases, leaving 18 bases not matched to a gene. In germline, CDR1 is SGHTA, CDR2 FQGTGA. This CDR3 has 18 amino acids. CDR3 DNA sequence: TGTGCCAGCAGCGCAATCCCTCACGGAGCGGGAGTTAGAGATACGCAGTATTTT. Protein product: CASSAIPHGAGVRDTQYF.

The chain couples TRBV6-4 to TRBJ2-1; TRBD1 agrees at 7 bases. V shed 4 bases and J 0 bases; nucleotides not matched to a gene: 9. This CDR3 has 17 amino acids. In germline, CDR1 is MRHNA, CDR2 SNTAGT. The CDR3 loop is CASSANPTGSSYNEQFF. CDR3 nucleotides: TGTGCCAGCAGTGCCAACCCGACAGGGAGCTCCTACAATGAGCAGTTCTTC.

V is TRBV10-3 and J is TRBJ2-1, with 10 bases aligning to TRBD2. J gave up 6 bases and V 3 bases, and 17 bases lay outside the gene matches. The germline CDR1 and CDR2 sequences are ENHRY and SYGVKD. This CDR3 spans 19 amino acids. CDR3 loop: CAISDFFWLAGVRANEQFF. The CDR3 bases are TGTGCCATCAGTGACTTTTTTTGGCTAGCGGGAGTACGGGCCAATGAGCAGTTCTTC.

This sequence joins TRBV5-1 and TRBJ2-7; TRBD2 agrees at 10 bases. CDR3 length: 16 residues. V trimming: 2 bases; J trimming: 2 bases; junction bases outside the gene matches: 7. Germline V CDR1 and CDR2: SGHRS, YFSETQ. The CDR3 sequence: CASSFSGLAATYEQYF. CDR3 sequence (DNA): TGCGCCAGCAGCTTCTCCGGACTAGCGGCGACCTACGAGCAGTACTTC.